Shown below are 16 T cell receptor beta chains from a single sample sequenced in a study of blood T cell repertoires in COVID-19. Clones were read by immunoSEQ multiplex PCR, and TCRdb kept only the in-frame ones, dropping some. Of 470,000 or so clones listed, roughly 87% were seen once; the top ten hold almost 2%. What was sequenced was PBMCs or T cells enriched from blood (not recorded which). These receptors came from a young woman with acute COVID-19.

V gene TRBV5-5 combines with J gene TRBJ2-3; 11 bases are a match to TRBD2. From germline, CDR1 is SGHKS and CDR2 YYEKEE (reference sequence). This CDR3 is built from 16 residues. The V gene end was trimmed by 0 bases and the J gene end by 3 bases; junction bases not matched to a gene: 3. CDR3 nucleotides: TGTGCCAGCAGCTTGGTCCTAGCGGGGGGAACAGATACGCAGTATTTT. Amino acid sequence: CASSLVLAGGTDTQYF. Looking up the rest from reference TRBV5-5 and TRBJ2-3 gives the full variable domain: DAGVTQSPTHLIKTRGQQVTLRCSPISGHKSVSWYQQVLGQGPQFIFQYYEKEERGRGNFPDRFSARQFPNYSSELNVNALLLGDSALYLCASSLVLAGGTDTQYFGPGTRLTVL.

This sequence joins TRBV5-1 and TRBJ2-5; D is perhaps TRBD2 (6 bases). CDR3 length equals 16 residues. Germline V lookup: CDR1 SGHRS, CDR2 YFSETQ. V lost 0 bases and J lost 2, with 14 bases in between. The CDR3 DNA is TGCGCCAGCAGCTTGGCCCCGGGAGTTTCGCAAGAGACCCAGTACTTC. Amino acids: CASSLAPGVSQETQYF.

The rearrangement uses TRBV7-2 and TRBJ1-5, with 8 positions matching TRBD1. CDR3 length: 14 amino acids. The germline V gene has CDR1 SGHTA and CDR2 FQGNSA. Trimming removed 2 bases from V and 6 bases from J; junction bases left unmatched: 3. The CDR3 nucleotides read TGTGCCAGCAGCTTATACGACAGGGGTCAGCCCCAGCATTTT. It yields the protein CASSLYDRGQPQHF.

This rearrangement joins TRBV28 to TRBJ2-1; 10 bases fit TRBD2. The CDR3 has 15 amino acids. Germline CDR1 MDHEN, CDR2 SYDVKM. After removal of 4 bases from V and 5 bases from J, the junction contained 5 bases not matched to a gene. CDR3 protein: CASSSQLAGNNEQFF. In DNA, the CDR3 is TGTGCCAGCAGTTCCCAACTAGCGGGAAACAATGAGCAGTTCTTC.

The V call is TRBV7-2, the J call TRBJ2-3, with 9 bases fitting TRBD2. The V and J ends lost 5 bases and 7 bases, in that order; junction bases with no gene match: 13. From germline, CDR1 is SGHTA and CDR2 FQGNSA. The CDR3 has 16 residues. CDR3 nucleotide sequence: TGTGCCAGCAGCACCGGGAGCGGGAGGAATGCATATACGCAGTATTTT. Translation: CASSTGSGRNAYTQYF.

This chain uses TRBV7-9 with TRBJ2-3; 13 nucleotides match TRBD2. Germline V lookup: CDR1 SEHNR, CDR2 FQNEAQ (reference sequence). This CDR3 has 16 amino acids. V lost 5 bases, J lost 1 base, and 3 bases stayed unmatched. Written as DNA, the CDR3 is TGTGCCAGCAGCACTAGCGGGAGGGCAGGCACAGATACGCAGTATTTT. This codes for CASSTSGRAGTDTQYF.

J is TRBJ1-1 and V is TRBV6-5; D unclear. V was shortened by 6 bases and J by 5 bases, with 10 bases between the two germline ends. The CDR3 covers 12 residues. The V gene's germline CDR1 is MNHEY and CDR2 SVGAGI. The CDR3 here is CASRAYPTEAFF. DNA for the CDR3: TGTGCCAGCAGGGCTTACCCAACTGAAGCTTTCTTT.

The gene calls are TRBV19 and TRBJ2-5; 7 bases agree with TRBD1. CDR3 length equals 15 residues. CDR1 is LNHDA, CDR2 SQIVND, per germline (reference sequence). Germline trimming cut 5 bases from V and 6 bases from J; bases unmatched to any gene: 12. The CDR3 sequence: CASSPRAGGKKTQYF. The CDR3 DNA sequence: TGTGCCAGTAGTCCCCGGGCAGGGGGTAAAAAGACCCAGTACTTC.

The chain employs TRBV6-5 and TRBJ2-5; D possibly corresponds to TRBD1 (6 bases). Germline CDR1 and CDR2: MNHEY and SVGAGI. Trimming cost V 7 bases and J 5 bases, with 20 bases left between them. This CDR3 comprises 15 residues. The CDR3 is CASKRATGWRETQYF. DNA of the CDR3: TGTGCCAGCAAACGGGCCACAGGGTGGAGGGAGACCCAGTACTTC.

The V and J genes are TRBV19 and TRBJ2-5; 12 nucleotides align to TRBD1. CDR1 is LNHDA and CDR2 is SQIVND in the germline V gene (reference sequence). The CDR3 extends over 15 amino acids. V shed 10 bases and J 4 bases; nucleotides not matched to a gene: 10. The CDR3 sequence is CATSPGTGGIETQYF. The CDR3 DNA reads TGTGCCACTTCTCCCGGGACAGGGGGCATAGAGACCCAGTACTTC.

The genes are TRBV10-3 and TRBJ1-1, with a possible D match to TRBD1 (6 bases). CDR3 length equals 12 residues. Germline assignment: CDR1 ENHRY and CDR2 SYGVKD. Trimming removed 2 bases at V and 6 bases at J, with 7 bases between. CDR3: CAISEKGAEAFF. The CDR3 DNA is TGTGCCATCAGTGAGAAGGGGGCTGAAGCTTTCTTT.

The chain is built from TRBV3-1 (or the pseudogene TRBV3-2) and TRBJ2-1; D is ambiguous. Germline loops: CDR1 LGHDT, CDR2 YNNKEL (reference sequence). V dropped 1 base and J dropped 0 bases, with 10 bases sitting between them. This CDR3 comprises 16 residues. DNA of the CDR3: TGTGCCAGCAGCCAAGGGGCTCCCAGCTCCTACAATGAGCAGTTCTTC. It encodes CASSQGAPSSYNEQFF.

Here the CDR3 DNA reads TGTGCCAGCAGTTCCTATCAAGCGGGAGGGCTGGAGACCCAGTACTTC. Translating it yields CASSSYQAGGLETQYF. This chain links TRBV27 with TRBJ2-5, with TRBD2 matching 10 bases. The CDR3 runs 16 residues. The V gene end was trimmed by 4 bases and the J gene end by 5 bases; junction bases not matched to a gene: 10. Germline lookup yields CDR1 MNHEY and CDR2 SMNVEV (reference sequence).

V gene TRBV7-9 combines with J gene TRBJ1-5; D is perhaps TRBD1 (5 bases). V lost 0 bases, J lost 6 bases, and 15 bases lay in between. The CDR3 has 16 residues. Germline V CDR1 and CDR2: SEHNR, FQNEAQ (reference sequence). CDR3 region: CASSLARRGAAQPQHF. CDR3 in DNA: TGTGCCAGCAGCTTAGCGAGAAGGGGCGCGGCTCAGCCCCAGCATTTT.

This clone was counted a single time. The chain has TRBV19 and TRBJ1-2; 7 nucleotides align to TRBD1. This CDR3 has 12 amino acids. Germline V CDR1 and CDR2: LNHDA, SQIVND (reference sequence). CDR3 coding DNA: TGTGCTTTAAGAACAGGGGACTATGGCTACACCTTC. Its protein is CALRTGDYGYTF.

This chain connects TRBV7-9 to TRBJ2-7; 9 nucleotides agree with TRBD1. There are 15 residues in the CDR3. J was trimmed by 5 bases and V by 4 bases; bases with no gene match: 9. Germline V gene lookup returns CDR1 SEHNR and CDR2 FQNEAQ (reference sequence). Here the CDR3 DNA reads TGTGCCAGCAGCTCACCACAGGGGGCTTTCCACGAGCAGTACTTC. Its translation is CASSSPQGAFHEQYF. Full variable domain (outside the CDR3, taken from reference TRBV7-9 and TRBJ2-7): DTGVSQNPRHKITKRGQNVTFRCDPISEHNRLYWYRQTLGQGPEFLTYFQNEAQLEKSRLLSDRFSAERPKGSFSTLEIQRTEQGDSAMYLCASSSPQGAFHEQYFGPGTRLTVT.